Below, 17 T cell receptor beta chains from the same sample are listed, as sequenced in a study of T-cell reconstitution after alpha-beta-depleted transplantation in children. Preparation of the TCRbeta library used unique molecular identifiers. TCRdb called the PCR reads again in MiXCR, with one record for every CDR3 protein. Here the sample spans approximately 510,000 distinct CDR3 sequences, 15% to 20% being singletons. This sample comprised PBMCs from the stem cell graft donor, obtained from the stem cell graft. These receptors came from a human donor who donated a stem cell graft to a child with acute lymphoblastic leukemia.

This chain joins TRBV6-1 and TRBJ1-5; D unresolved. V lost 5 bases and J 2 bases, leaving 13 bases between the germline ends. The CDR3 totals 15 residues. Germline assignment: CDR1 MNHNS and CDR2 SASEGT. CDR3 coding DNA: TGTGCCAGCAGTCTAGGGCTATATGGCAATCAGCCCCAGCATTTT. Its translation: CASSLGLYGNQPQHF.

This sequence joins TRBV29-1 and TRBJ2-1, with unresolved D. The germline V and J ends were trimmed by 6 bases and 8 bases, with 11 bases remaining between them. Germline CDR1 and CDR2: SQVTM and ANQGSEA. The CDR3 totals 11 residues. The chain's CDR3 is CSVLGSDEQFF. The CDR3, as DNA: TGCAGCGTATTGGGTTCGGATGAGCAGTTCTTC.

This chain connects TRBV3-1 to TRBJ2-7; the D is unclear. Trimming left V 1 base short and J 3 bases short, with 13 bases between. The CDR3 consists of 15 residues. In germline, CDR1 is LGHDT, CDR2 YNNKEL (reference sequence). CDR3 sequence reads: CASSQGFSPLYEQYF. Here the CDR3 DNA reads TGTGCCAGCAGCCAAGGGTTTTCACCCCTCTACGAGCAGTACTTC.

This clonotype was observed a handful of times. The chain's CDR3 is CASSSSLSNQPQHF. The CDR3 DNA reads TGTGCCAGCAGCTCTAGTCTGAGCAATCAGCCCCAGCATTTT. The chain uses TRBV7-9 and TRBJ1-5; D is undetermined. Germline loops: CDR1 SEHNR, CDR2 FQNEAQ (reference sequence). The CDR3 runs to 14 residues. Trimming took 4 bases from V and 1 from J, leaving 8 bases between them.

This clonotype was seen a handful of times. The chain combines TRBV4-1 with TRBJ1-1; TRBD1 is a possible D gene (5 bases). In germline, CDR1 is MGHRA, CDR2 YSYEKL. V was clipped by 1 base and J by 4 bases, with 16 bases between them. CDR3 length: 16 amino acids. The CDR3 nucleotides are TGCGCCAGCAGCCAAGTGGGACGGGCCTTTTCCACTGAAGCTTTCTTT. Protein: CASSQVGRAFSTEAFF.

This clonotype was detected once. The V gene is TRBV20-1, the J gene TRBJ2-3; TRBD2 aligns across 14 bases. Per the germline V gene, CDR1 is DFQATT and CDR2 is SNEGSKA (reference sequence). Trimming at V came to 5 bases and at J to 0 bases, leaving 7 bases not matched to a gene. CDR3 length equals 17 residues. Here the CDR3 DNA reads TGCAGTGCTGACACCGGGACTAGCGGGAGCAGCACAGATACGCAGTATTTT. It is translated as CSADTGTSGSSTDTQYF.

V gene TRBV7-9 combines with J gene TRBJ1-2; D ambiguous. Germline CDR1 SEHNR, CDR2 FQNEAQ (reference sequence). Trimming stripped 8 bases from V and 2 bases from J, with 21 bases between. CDR3 length: 16 amino acids. The CDR3 DNA is TGTGCCAGCGAGCCCAGAGAATCAGGACGGAACTATGGCTACACCTTC. Translation gives CASEPRESGRNYGYTF. The full variable domain, in which reference TRBV7-9 and TRBJ1-2 provide the parts outside the CDR3, is DTGVSQNPRHKITKRGQNVTFRCDPISEHNRLYWYRQTLGQGPEFLTYFQNEAQLEKSRLLSDRFSAERPKGSFSTLEIQRTEQGDSAMYLCASEPRESGRNYGYTFGSGTRLTVV.

This clonotype was picked up a small number of times. The genes are TRBV4-1 and TRBJ1-5, with no clear D. CDR1 is MGHRA, CDR2 YSYEKL, per germline. Trimming pared 4 bases from V and 7 bases from J, leaving 23 bases between. The CDR3 length is 17 residues. CDR3 protein: CASSPGRARLTSQPQHF. The DNA of the CDR3 is TGCGCCAGCAGCCCCGGCCGGGCGAGATTGACTTCCCAGCCCCAGCATTTT.

In its sample, this clonotype was seen a few times. This rearrangement joins TRBV11-1 to TRBJ2-3; 9 positions match TRBD1. J gave up 5 bases and V 0 bases, and 9 bases lay outside the gene matches. Looked up from germline, CDR1 is SGHAT and CDR2 is FQDESV (reference sequence). This CDR3 is 17 amino acids long. In DNA form, the CDR3 reads TGTGCCAGCAGCTTAGCGCCCGGGACAGGGTACGGAGATACGCAGTATTTT. Translation gives CASSLAPGTGYGDTQYF.

CDR3 protein: CASSGGARELFF. CDR3 bases: TGCGCCAGCAGTGGGGGGGCTAGGGAGCTGTTTTTT. The chain links TRBV10-2 to TRBJ2-2; D is perhaps TRBD1 or TRBD2 (6 bases each). The germline V and J ends were trimmed by 4 bases and 9 bases, with 9 bases remaining between them. CDR3 length: 12 residues. The germline V gene encodes CDR1 WSHSY and CDR2 SAAADI.

The CDR3 spells CASSLGRDNTGELFF. CDR3 bases: TGTGCCAGCAGCTTAGGCAGGGACAACACCGGGGAGCTGTTTTTT. V and J are TRBV7-9 and TRBJ2-2; the D gene could be TRBD1 or TRBD2 (5 bases each). The CDR3 runs to 15 residues. Trimming removed 1 base at V and 2 bases at J, with 8 bases between. Germline V gene data show CDR1 as SEHNR and CDR2 as FQNEAQ (reference sequence).

The chain joins TRBV7-2 to TRBJ2-7; D not certain. This CDR3 has 14 residues. Trimming removed 6 bases at V and 1 base at J, with 13 bases between. Per the germline V gene, CDR1 is SGHTA and CDR2 is FQGNSA. The CDR3 DNA sequence: TGTGCCAGCAGATGGGCCTTGGGGTCCTACGAGCAGTACTTC. It is translated as CASRWALGSYEQYF.

The gene calls are TRBV24-1 and TRBJ2-1; D is possibly TRBD2 (5 bases). CDR1 is KGHDR and CDR2 is SFDVKD in the germline V gene. V dropped 0 bases and J dropped 9 bases, with 8 bases sitting between them. CDR3 length equals 13 residues. CDR3 sequence reads: CATSDLHRGEQFF. CDR3 DNA sequence: TGTGCCACCAGTGATTTGCATCGGGGTGAGCAGTTCTTC.

This clonotype was counted only a few times. The chain combines TRBV6-4 with TRBJ2-3, with TRBD2 identical over 11 bases. Losses at the gene ends were 2 bases for V and 8 bases for J; bases not matched to a gene: 9. CDR1 is MRHNA, CDR2 SNTAGT, per germline. This CDR3 region has 16 residues. CDR3: CASSDHTSGRGSTQYF. The CDR3 bases are TGTGCCAGCAGTGACCATACTAGCGGGAGAGGGAGTACGCAGTATTTT.

V is TRBV13 and J is TRBJ2-6, with D perhaps TRBD2 (6 bases). CDR1 and CDR2 (germline): PRHDT, FYEKMQ (reference sequence). V was trimmed by 5 bases and J by 0 bases, leaving 23 bases between them. This CDR3 is built from 20 residues. CDR3 nucleotide sequence: TGTGCCAGCAGCCCCGGGCAGGGCGGGACGCAGAGCTCTGGGGCCAACGTCCTGACTTTC. Translated, it gives CASSPGQGGTQSSGANVLTF.

The chain is built from TRBV7-7 and TRBJ2-5, with TRBD2 matching 13 bases. Germline lookup yields CDR1 SSHAT and CDR2 FNYEAQ (reference sequence). This CDR3 has 17 amino acids. Trimming took 4 bases from V and 4 from J; bases not matched to a gene: 9. Here the CDR3 DNA reads TGTGCCAGCAGCTCCCAAGGACTAGCGGGAGTTGGAGAGACCCAGTACTTC. Amino acids: CASSSQGLAGVGETQYF.

The chain uses TRBV19 and TRBJ2-1; D is unresolved. This CDR3 contains 16 residues. The germline V and J ends were trimmed by 3 bases and 6 bases, with 18 bases remaining between them. Per the germline V gene, CDR1 is LNHDA and CDR2 is SQIVND (reference sequence). The CDR3 loop is CASSIIRVDRANEQFF. CDR3 DNA sequence: TGTGCCAGTAGTATCATCAGAGTCGACCGAGCCAATGAGCAGTTCTTC. Full variable domain (missing parts from reference TRBV19 and TRBJ2-1): DGGITQSPKYLFRKEGQNVTLSCEQNLNHDAMYWYRQDPGQGLRLIYYSQIVNDFQKGDIAEGYSVSREKKESFPLTVTSAQKNPTAFYLCASSIIRVDRANEQFFGPGTRLTVL.